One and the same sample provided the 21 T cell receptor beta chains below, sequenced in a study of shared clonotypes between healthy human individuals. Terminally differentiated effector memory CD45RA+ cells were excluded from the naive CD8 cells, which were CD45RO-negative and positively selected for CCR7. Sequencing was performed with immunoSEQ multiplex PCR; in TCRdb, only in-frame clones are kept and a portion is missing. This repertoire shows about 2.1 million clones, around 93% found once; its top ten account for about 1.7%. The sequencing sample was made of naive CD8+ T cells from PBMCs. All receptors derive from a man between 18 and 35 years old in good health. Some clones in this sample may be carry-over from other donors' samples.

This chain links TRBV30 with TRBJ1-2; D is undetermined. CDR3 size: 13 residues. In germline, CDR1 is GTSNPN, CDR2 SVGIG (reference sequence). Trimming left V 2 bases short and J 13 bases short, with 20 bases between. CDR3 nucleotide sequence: TGTGCCTGGAGTATATCCGGGCTCGGGCCCTGCACCTTC. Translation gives CAWSISGLGPCTF.

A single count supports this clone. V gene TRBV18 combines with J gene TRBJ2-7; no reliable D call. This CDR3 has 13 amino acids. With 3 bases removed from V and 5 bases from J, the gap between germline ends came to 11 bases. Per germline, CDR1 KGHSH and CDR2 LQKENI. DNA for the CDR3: TGTGCCAGCTCACCCATACCAGCTGACGAGCAGTACTTC. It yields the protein CASSPIPADEQYF. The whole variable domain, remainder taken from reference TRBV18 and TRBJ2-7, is NAGVMQNPRHLVRRRGQEARLRCSPMKGHSHVYWYRQLPEEGLKFMVYLQKENIIDESGMPKERFSAEFPKEGPSILRIQQVVRGDSAAYFCASSPIPADEQYFGPGTRLTVT.

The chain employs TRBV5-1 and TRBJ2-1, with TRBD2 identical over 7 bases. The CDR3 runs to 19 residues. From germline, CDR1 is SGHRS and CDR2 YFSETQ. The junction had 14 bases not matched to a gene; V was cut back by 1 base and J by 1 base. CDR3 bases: TGCGCCAGCAGCTTGCATAGCGGGCAGACCCCGGGATCCTACAATGAGCAGTTCTTC. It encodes CASSLHSGQTPGSYNEQFF. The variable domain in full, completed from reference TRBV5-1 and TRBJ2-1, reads KAGVTQTPRYLIKTRGQQVTLSCSPISGHRSVSWYQQTPGQGLQFLFEYFSETQRNKGNFPGRFSGRQFSNSRSEMNVSTLELGDSALYLCASSLHSGQTPGSYNEQFFGPGTRLTVL.

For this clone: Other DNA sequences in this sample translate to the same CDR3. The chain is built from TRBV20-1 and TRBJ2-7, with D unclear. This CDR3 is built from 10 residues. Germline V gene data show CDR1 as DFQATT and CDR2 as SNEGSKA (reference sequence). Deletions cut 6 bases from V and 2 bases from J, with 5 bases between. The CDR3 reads CSARTYEQYF. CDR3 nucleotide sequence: TGCAGTGCGCGGACCTACGAGCAGTACTTC.

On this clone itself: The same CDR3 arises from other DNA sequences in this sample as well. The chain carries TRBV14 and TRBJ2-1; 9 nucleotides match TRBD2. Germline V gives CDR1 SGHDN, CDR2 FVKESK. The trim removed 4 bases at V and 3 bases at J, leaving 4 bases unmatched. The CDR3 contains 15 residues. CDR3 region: CASSPLAGVYNEQFF. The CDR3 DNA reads TGTGCCAGCAGCCCGTTAGCGGGAGTCTACAATGAGCAGTTCTTC.

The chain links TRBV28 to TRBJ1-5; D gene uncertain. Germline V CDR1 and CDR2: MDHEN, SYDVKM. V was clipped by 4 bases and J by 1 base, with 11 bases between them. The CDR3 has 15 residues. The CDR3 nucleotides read TGTGCCAGCAGTTCTCAGGATAGGAGCAATCAGCCCCAGCATTTT. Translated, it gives CASSSQDRSNQPQHF. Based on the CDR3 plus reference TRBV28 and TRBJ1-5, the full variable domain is DVKVTQSSRYLVKRTGEKVFLECVQDMDHENMFWYRQDPGLGLRLIYFSYDVKMKEKGDIPEGYSVSREKKERFSLILESASTNQTSMYLCASSSQDRSNQPQHFGDGTRLSIL.

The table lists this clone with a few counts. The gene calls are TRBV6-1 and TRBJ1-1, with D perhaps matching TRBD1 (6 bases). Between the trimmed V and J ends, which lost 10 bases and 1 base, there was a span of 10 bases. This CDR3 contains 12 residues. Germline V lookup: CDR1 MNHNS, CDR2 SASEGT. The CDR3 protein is CATGHSNTEAFF. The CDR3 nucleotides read TGTGCCACGGGACATTCGAACACTGAAGCTTTCTTT.

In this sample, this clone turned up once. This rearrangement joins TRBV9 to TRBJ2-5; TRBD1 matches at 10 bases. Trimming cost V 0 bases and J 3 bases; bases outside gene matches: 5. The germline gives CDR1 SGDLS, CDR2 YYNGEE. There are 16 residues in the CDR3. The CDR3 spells CASSVGGTGEEETQYF. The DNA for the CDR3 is TGTGCCAGCAGCGTAGGGGGGACAGGGGAGGAAGAGACCCAGTACTTC.

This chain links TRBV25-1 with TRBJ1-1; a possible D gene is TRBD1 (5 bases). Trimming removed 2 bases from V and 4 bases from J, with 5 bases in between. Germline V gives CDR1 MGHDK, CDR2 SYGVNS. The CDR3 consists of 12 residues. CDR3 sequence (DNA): TGTGCCAGCAGTGAAGGGGCCACTGAAGCTTTCTTT. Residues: CASSEGATEAFF. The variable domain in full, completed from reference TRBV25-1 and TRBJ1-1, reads EADIYQTPRYLVIGTGKKITLECSQTMGHDKMYWYQQDPGMELHLIHYSYGVNSTEKGDLSSESTVSRIRTEHFPLTLESARPSHTSQYLCASSEGATEAFFGQGTRLTVV.

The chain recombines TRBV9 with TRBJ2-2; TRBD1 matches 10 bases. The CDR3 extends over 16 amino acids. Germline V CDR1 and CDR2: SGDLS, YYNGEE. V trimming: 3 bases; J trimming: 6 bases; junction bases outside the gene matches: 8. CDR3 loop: CASSATGTGVAGELFF. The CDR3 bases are TGTGCCAGCAGCGCAACCGGGACAGGGGTAGCCGGGGAGCTGTTTTTT.

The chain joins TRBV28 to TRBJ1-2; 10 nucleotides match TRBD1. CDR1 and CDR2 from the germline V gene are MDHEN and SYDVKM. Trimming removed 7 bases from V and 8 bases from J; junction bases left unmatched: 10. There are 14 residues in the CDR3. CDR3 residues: CASNPWDRGKGYTF. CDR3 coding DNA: TGTGCCAGCAATCCATGGGACAGGGGTAAAGGCTACACCTTC.

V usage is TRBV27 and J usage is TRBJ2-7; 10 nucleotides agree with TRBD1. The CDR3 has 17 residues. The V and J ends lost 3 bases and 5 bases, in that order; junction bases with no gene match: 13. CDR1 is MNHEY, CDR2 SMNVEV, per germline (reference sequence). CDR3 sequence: CASSFSVGQGGEDEQYF. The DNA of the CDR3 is TGTGCCAGCAGTTTCTCCGTTGGACAGGGGGGCGAAGACGAGCAGTACTTC.

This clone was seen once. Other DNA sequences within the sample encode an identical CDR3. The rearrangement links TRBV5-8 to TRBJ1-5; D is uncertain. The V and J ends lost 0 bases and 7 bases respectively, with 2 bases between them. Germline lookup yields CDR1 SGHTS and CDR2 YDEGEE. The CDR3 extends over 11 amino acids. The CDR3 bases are TGTGCCAGCAGCTTGGACCAGCCCCAGCATTTT. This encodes CASSLDQPQHF.

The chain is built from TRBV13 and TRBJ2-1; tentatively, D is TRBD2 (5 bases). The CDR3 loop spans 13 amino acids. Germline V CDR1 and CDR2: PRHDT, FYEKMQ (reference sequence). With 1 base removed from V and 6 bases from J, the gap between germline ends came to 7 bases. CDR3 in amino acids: CASSLAGTNEQFF. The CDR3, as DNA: TGTGCCAGCAGCTTAGCGGGAACCAATGAGCAGTTCTTC. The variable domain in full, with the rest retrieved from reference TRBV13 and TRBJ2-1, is AAGVIQSPRHLIKEKRETATLKCYPIPRHDTVYWYQQGPGQDPQFLISFYEKMQSDKGSIPDRFSAQQFSDYHSELNMSSLELGDSALYFCASSLAGTNEQFFGPGTRLTVL.

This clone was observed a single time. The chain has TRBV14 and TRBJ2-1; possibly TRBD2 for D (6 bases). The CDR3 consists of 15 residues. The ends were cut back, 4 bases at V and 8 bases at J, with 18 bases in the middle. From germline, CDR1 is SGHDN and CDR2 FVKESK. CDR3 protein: CASSPREPLVHEQFF. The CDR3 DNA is TGTGCCAGCAGCCCCCGGGAGCCCCTCGTCCATGAGCAGTTCTTC.

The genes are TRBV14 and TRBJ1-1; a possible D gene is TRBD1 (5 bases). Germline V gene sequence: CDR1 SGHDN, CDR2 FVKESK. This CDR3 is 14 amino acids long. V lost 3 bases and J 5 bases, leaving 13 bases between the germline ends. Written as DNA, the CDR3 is TGTGCCAGCAGCCAGCTAATGGGGCATACTGAAGCTTTCTTT. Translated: CASSQLMGHTEAFF.

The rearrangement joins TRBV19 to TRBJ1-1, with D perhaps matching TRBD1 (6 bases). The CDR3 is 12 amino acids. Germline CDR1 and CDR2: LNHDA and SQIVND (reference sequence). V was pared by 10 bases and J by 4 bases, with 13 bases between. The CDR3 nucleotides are TGTGCCACGTGGAGGGGGGGCACTGAAGCTTTCTTT. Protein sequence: CATWRGGTEAFF. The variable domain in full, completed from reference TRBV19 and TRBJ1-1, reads DGGITQSPKYLFRKEGQNVTLSCEQNLNHDAMYWYRQDPGQGLRLIYYSQIVNDFQKGDIAEGYSVSREKKESFPLTVTSAQKNPTAFYLCATWRGGTEAFFGQGTRLTVV.

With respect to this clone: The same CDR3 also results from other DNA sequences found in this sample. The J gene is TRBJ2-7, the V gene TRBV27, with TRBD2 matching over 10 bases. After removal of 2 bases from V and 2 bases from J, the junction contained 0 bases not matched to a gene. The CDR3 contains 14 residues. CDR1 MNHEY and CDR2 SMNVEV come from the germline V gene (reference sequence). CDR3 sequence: CASSLLAGAYEQYF. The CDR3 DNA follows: TGTGCCAGCAGTTTACTAGCGGGGGCCTACGAGCAGTACTTC.

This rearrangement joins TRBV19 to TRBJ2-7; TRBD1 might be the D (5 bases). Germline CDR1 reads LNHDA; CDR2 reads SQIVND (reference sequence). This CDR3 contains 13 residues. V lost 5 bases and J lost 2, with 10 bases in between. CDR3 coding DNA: TGTGCCAGTAGTCCGACAGTAGCCTACGAGCAGTACTTC. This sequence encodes CASSPTVAYEQYF.

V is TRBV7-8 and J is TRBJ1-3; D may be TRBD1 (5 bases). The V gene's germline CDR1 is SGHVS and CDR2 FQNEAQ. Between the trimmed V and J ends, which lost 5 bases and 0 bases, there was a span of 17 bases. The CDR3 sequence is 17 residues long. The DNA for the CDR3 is TGTGCCAGCAGCCCTACCCGGGGGATCCCCTCTGGAAACACCATATATTTT. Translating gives CASSPTRGIPSGNTIYF.

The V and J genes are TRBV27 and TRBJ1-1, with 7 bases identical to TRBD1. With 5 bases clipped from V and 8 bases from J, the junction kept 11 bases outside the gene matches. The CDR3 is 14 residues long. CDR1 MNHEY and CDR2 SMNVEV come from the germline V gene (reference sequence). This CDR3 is CASSLMASRGEAFF. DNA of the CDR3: TGTGCCAGCAGTCTCATGGCGAGCAGGGGGGAAGCTTTCTTT.